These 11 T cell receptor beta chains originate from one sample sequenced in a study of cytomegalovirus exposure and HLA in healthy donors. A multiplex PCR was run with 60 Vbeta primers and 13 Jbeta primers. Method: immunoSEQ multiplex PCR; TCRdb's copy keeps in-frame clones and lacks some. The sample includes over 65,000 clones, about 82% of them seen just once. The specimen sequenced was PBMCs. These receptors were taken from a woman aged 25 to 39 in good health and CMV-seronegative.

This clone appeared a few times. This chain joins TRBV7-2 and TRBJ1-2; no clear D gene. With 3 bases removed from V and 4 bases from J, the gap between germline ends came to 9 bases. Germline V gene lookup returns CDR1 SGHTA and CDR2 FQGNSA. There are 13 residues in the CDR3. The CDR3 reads CASSFVSLYGYTF. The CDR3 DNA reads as TGTGCCAGCAGCTTTGTCAGTCTCTATGGCTACACCTTC.

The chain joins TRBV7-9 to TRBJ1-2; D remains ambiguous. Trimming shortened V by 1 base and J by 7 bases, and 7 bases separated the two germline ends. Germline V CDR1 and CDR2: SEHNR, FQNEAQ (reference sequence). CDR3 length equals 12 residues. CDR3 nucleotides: TGTGCCAGCAGCTTAGGGGTAGCTGGCTACACCTTC. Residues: CASSLGVAGYTF.

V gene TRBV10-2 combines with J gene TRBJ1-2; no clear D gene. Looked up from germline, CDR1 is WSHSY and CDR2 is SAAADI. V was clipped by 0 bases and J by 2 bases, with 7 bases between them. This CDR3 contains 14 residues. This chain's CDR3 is CASSESSRNYGYTF. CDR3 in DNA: TGCGCCAGCAGTGAGTCTTCTCGGAACTATGGCTACACCTTC.

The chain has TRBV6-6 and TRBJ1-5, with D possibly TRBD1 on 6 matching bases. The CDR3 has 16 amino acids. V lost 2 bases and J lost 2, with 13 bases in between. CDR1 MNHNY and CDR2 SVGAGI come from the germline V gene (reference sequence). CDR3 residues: CASSYDGGLGNQPQHF. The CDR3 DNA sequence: TGTGCCAGCAGTTACGACGGGGGGCTAGGCAATCAGCCCCAGCATTTT.

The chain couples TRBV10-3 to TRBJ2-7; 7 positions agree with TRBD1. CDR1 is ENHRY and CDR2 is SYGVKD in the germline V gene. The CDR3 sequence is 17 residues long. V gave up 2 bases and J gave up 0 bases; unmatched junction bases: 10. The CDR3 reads CAISEALTGESSYEQYF. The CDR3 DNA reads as TGTGCCATCAGTGAGGCGTTAACAGGGGAAAGCTCCTACGAGCAGTACTTC.

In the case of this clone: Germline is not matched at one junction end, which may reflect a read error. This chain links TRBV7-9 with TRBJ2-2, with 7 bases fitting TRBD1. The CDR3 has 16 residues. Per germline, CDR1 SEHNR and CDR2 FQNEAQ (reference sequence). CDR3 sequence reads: CSSSLDGDSNTGELFF. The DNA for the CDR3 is TGTTCCAGCAGCTTGGACGGGGACAGCAACACCGGGGAGCTGTTTTTT.

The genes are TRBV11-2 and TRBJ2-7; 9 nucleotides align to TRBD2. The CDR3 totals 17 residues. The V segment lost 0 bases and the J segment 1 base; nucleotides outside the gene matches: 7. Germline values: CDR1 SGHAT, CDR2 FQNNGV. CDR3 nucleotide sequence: TGTGCCAGCAGCTTAGAGTCTTTACTAGCGGGTTCCTACGAGCAGTACTTC. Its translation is CASSLESLLAGSYEQYF.

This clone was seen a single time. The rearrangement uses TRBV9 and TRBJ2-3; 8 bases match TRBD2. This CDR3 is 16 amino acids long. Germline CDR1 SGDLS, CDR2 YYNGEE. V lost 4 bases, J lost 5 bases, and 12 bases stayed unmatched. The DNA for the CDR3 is TGTGCCAGCAGCCTAGGCGGGGGGCCGGGAGGAGATACGCAGTATTTT. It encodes CASSLGGGPGGDTQYF.

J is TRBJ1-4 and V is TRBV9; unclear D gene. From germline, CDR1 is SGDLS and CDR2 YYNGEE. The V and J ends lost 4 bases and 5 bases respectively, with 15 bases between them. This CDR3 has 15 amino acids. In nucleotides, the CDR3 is TGTGCCAGCAGCCCGAGGATAGGTGCGAATGAAAAACTGTTTTTT. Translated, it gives CASSPRIGANEKLFF.

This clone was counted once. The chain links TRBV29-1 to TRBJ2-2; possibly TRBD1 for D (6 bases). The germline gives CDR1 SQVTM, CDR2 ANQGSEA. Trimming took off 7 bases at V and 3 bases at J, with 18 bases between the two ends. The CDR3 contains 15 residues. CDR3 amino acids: CSAEGTNKHTGELFF. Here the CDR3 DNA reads TGCAGCGCCGAAGGGACAAACAAGCACACCGGGGAGCTGTTTTTT.

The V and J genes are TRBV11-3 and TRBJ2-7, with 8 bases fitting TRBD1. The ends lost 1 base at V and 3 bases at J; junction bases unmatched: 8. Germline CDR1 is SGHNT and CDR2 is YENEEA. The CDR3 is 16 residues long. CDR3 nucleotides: TGTGCCAGCAGCTTAGTTGCGACAGGGGCCTTCTACGAGCAGTACTTC. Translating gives CASSLVATGAFYEQYF.